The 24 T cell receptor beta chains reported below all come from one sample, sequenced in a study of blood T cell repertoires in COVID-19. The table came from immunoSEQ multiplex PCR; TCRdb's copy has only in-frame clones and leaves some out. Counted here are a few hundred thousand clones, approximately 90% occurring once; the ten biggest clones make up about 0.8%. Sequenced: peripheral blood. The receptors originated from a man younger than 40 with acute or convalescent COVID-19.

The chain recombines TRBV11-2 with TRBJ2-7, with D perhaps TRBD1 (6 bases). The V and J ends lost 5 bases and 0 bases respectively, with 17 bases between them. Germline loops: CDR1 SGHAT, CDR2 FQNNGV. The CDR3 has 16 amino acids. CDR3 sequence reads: CASSVQGSTSSYEQYF. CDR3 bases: TGTGCCAGCAGCGTACAGGGATCCACGAGCTCCTACGAGCAGTACTTC.

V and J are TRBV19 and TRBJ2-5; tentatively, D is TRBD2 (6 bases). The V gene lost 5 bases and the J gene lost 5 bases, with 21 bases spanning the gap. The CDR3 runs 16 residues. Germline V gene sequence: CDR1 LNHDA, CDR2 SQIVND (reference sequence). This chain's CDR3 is CASSLKGALASETQYF. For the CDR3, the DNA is TGTGCCAGTAGTTTGAAAGGGGCTCTAGCGTCGGAGACCCAGTACTTC.

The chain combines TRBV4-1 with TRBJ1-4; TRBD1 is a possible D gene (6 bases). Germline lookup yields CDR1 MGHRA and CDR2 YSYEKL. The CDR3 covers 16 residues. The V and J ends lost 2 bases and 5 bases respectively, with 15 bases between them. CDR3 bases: TGCGCCAGCAGCCAACGATCCGACAGGACCAATGAAAAACTGTTTTTT. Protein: CASSQRSDRTNEKLFF.

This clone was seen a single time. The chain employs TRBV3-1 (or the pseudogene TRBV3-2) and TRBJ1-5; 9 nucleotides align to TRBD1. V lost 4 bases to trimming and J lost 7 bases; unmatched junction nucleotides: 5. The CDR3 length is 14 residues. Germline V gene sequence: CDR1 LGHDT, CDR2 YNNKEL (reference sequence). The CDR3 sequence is CASSRTGARQPQHF. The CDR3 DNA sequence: TGTGCCAGCAGCCGGACAGGGGCTAGGCAGCCCCAGCATTTT.

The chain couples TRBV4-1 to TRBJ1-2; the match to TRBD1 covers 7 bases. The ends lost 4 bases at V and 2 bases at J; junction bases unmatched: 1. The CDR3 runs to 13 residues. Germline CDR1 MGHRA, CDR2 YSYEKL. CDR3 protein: CASSPDRNYGYTF. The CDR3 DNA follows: TGCGCCAGCAGCCCGGACAGGAACTATGGCTACACCTTC.

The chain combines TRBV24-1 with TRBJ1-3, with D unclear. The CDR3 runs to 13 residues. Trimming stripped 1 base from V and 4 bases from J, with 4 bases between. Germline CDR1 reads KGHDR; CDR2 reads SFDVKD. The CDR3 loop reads CATSDLRGNTIYF. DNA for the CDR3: TGTGCCACCAGTGATTTACGGGGAAACACCATATATTTT.

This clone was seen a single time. The CDR3 DNA reads TGTGCCAGCAGTTTTTTTTCGTCAGCTTTCTTT. This gives the protein CASSFFSSAFF. The chain is built from TRBV28 and TRBJ1-1; D remains unclear. Germline V gene lookup returns CDR1 MDHEN and CDR2 SYDVKM. The CDR3 consists of 11 residues. The ends were cut back, 3 bases at V and 10 bases at J, with 9 bases in the middle.

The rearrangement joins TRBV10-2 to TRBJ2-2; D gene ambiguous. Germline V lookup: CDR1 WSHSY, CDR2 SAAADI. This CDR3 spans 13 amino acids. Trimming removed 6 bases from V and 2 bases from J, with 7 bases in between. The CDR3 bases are TGCGCCAGCAGACAGCCTAACACCGGGGAGCTGTTTTTT. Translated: CASRQPNTGELFF.

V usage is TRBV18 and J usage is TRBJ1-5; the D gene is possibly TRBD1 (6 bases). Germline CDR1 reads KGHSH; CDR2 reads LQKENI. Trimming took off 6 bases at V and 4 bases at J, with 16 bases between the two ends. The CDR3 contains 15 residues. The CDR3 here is CASSPTGTNNQPQHF. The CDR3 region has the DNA TGTGCCAGCTCTCCCACAGGGACAAATAATCAGCCCCAGCATTTT.

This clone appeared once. CDR3 sequence: CAINGQGTIYF. CDR3 nucleotide sequence: TGTGCCATCAACGGCCAGGGAACCATATATTTT. The chain uses TRBV10-3 and TRBJ1-3; the D gene is possibly TRBD1 (5 bases). This CDR3 spans 11 amino acids. The germline V gene has CDR1 ENHRY and CDR2 SYGVKD. Trimming pared 7 bases from V and 10 bases from J, leaving 11 bases between.

The CDR3 DNA reads TGTGCCACCAGCAGAGACAGGGGATGGTTCAATGAGCAGTTCTTC. Protein: CATSRDRGWFNEQFF. The chain uses TRBV15 and TRBJ2-1; a weak D match, TRBD1 (6 bases). V was shortened by 0 bases and J by 6 bases, with 12 bases between the two germline ends. The germline CDR1 and CDR2 sequences are LNHNV and YYDKDF (reference sequence). The CDR3 sequence is 15 residues long.

DNA of the CDR3: TGTGCCAGCAGCTTTCAGGGACTTAACTATGGCTACACCTTC. Translating gives CASSFQGLNYGYTF. The chain joins TRBV5-4 to TRBJ1-2; TRBD1 is a possible D gene (5 bases). Between the trimmed V and J ends, which lost 2 bases and 1 base, there was a span of 9 bases. In germline, CDR1 is SGHNT, CDR2 YYREEE (reference sequence). The CDR3 consists of 14 residues. Filled out from reference TRBV5-4 and TRBJ1-2, the complete variable domain reads ETGVTQSPTHLIKTRGQQVTLRCSSQSGHNTVSWYQQALGQGPQFIFQYYREEENGRGNFPPRFSGLQFPNYSSELNVNALELDDSALYLCASSFQGLNYGYTFGSGTRLTVV.

The chain's CDR3 is CASSLLTVQETQYF. In nucleotides, the CDR3 is TGCGCCAGCAGCTTGCTCACGGTCCAAGAGACCCAGTACTTC. The chain links TRBV5-1 to TRBJ2-5; D unresolved. Germline CDR1 is SGHRS and CDR2 is YFSETQ. The V end was cut by 1 base, the J end by 1 base, with 8 bases between. The CDR3 has 14 residues.

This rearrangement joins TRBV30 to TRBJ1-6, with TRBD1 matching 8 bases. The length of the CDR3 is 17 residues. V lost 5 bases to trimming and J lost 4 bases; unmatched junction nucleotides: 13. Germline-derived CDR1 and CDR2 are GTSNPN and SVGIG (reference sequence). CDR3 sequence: CAWVKGDRGLYNSPLHF. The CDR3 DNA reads TGTGCCTGGGTGAAAGGAGACAGGGGCTTGTATAATTCACCCCTCCACTTT.

The CDR3 sequence: CASSPTAGGYTF. In DNA, the CDR3 is TGTGCCAGCAGCCCTACAGCGGGGGGCTACACCTTC. The gene calls are TRBV28 and TRBJ1-2; D is undetermined. The CDR3 sequence is 12 residues long. Germline V gene data show CDR1 as MDHEN and CDR2 as SYDVKM. Trimming pared 6 bases from V and 8 bases from J, leaving 13 bases between.

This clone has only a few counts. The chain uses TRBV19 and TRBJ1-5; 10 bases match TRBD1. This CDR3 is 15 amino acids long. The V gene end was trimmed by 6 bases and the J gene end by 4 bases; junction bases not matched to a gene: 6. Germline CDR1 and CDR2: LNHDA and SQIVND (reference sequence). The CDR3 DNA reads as TGTGCCAGTAGGCCACTGGACAGGGGGAATCAGCCCCAGCATTTT. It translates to CASRPLDRGNQPQHF.

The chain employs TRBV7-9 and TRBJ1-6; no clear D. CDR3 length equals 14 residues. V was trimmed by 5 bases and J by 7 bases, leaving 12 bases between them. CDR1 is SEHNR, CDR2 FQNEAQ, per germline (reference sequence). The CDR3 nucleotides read TGTGCCAGCAGCCTCCTCGAGCGGAATTCACCCCTCCACTTT. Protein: CASSLLERNSPLHF.

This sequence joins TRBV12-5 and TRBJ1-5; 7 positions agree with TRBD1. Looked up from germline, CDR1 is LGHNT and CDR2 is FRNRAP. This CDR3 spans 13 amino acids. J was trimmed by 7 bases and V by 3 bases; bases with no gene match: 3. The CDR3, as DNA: TGTGCTAGTGGTTTAGGGGGCGAACAGCCCCAGCATTTT. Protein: CASGLGGEQPQHF.

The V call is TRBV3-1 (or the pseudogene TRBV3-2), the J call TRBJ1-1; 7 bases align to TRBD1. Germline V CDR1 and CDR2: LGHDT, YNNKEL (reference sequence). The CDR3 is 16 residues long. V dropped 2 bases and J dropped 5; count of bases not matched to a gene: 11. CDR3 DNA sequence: TGTGCCAGCAGCCAACAAAAGGGGACAGCTTTAACTGAAGCTTTCTTT. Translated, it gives CASSQQKGTALTEAFF.

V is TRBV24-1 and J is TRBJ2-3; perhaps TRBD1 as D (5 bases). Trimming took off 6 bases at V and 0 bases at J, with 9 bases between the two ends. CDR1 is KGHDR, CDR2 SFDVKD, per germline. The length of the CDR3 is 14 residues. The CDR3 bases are TGTGCCACCAGTCCGGCAGGGAGCACAGATACGCAGTATTTT. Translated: CATSPAGSTDTQYF.

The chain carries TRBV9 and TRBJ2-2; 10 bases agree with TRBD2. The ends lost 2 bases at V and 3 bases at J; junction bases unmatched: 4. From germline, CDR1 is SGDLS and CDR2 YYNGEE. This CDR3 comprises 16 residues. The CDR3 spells CASSVGLAGDTGELFF. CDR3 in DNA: TGTGCCAGCAGCGTGGGGCTAGCGGGGGACACCGGGGAGCTGTTTTTT.

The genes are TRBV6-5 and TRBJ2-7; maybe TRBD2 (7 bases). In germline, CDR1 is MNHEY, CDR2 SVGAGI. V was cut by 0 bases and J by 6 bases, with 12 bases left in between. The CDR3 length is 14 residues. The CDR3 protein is CASSYSTGGGEQYF. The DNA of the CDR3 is TGTGCCAGCAGTTACTCGACGGGGGGCGGCGAGCAGTACTTC.

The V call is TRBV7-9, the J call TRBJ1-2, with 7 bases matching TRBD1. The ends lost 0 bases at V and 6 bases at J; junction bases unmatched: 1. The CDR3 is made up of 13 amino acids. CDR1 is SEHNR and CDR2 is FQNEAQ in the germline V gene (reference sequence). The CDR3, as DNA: TGTGCCAGCAGCTTAGCCGGGACAGATGGCTACACCTTC. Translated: CASSLAGTDGYTF.

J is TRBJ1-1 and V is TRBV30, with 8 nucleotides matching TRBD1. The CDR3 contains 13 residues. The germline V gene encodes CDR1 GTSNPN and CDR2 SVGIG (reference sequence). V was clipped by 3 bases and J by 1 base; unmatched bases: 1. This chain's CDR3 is CAWSQGANTEAFF. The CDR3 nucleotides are TGTGCCTGGAGCCAGGGGGCGAACACTGAAGCTTTCTTT.